This T cell receptor beta chain was captured in a study of siplizumab effects on memory and regulatory T cells. This CDR3 has 14 amino acids. Germline CDR1 and CDR2: MNHEY and SVGAGI. V lost 7 bases and J lost 3; bases outside the gene matches: 9. Study-level points and caveats: Contribution to the alloresponse seemed major for naive T cells, which also seemed more diverse than memory cells. Treg origin accounted for an average of 68.8% of mappable alloreactive CD4+ clones with siplizumab and roughly 26% in controls.

A note on this clone: What it binds is not known.

The protocol was immunoSEQ multiplex PCR, while the TCRdb copy is restricted to in-frame clones and leaves out a portion. Here the sample spans roughly 100,000 clones, 93% being singletons. This TCR came from a human donor in good health. Sample: CD8+ T cells sorted from blood. This sequence joins TRBV6-5 and TRBJ2-7; TRBD2 aligns across 7 bases. This chain's CDR3 is CASTPGGTNYEQYF. CDR3 nucleotides: TGTGCCAGCACCCCAGGCGGGACTAACTACGAGCAGTACTTC.